The clone carrying this TCR beta chain was counted a few times. Its cognate antigen is unknown. This sample was taken from a study of T cells after yellow fever vaccination. Study context: Where fractions had low cell numbers, libraries were prepared from them with the SMART-Seq v4 Ultra Low Input RNA kit. The study, taken as a whole, reports: Subsequent booster samples again held most clones from primary vaccination (less than 98% CD4, 85% to 90% CD8). Faster peaking, at day 5 versus 15, marked a secondary response that was weaker.

TCR cDNA, made by 5'RACE template switching, carried an added universal primer site and UMIs. TCRdb recomputed calls from the 5' RACE reads with MiXCR, one row per CDR3 protein. The sample has 550,000 to 750,000 distinct CDR3 sequences, 13% seen once; the top ten hold around 15%. Trimming cost V 7 bases and J 2 bases, with 12 bases left between them. The CDR3 is 14 amino acids. In germline, CDR1 is MNHEY, CDR2 SVGEGT. V is TRBV6-2 or TRBV6-3 and J is TRBJ2-1; D uncertain. This sample comprised PBMCs, obtained on the day of the yellow fever booster vaccination. The origin of this receptor is a man in his thirties or forties who received the YFV17D yellow fever vaccine. For the CDR3, the DNA is TGTGCCAGCACTGACGGAAACCCCTACAATGAGCAGTTCTTC. Its translation is CASTDGNPYNEQFF.